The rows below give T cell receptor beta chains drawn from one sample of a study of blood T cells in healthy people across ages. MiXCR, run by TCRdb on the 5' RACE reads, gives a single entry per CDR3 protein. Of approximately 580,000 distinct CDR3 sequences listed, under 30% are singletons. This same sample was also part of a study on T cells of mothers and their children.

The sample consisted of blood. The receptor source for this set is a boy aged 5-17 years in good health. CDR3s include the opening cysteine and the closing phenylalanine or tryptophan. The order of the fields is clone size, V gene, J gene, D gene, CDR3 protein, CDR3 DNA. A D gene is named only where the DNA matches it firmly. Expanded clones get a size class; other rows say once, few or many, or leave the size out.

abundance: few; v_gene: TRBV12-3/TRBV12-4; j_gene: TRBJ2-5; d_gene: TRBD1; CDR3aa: CASSSKDRGKGQETQYF; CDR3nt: TGTGCCAGCAGTTCAAAAGACAGGGGAAAGGGGCAAGAGACCCAGTACTTC
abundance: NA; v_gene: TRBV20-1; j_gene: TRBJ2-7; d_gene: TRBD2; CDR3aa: CSAKELAGGPREQYF; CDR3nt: TGCAGTGCTAAAGAACTAGCGGGGGGGCCGAGGGAGCAGTACTTC
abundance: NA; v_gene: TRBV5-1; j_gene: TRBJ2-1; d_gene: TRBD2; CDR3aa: CASRKRGAHNEQFF; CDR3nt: TGCGCCAGCAGGAAGCGGGGGGCCCACAATGAGCAGTTCTTC
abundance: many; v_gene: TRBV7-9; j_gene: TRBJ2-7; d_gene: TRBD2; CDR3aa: CASSALAGPYEQYF; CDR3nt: TGTGCCAGCAGCGCCCTAGCGGGTCCCTACGAGCAGTACTTC
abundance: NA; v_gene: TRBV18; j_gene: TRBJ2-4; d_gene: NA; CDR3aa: CASSNLTRMDIQYF; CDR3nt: TGTGCCAGCTCAAACCTCACCCGAATGGACATTCAGTACTTC
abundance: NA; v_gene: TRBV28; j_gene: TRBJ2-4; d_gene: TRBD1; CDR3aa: CASSIPGRQGFTHF; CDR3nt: TGTGCCAGCAGCATTCCCGGGCGACAGGGTTTTACACACTTC
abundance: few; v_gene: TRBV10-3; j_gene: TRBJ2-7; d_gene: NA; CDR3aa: CAISRNKGSSYEQYF; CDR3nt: TGTGCCATCAGTAGAAATAAAGGGTCGTCCTACGAGCAGTACTTC
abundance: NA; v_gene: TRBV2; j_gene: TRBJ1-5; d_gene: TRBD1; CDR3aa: CASSLSLRDSRSNQPQHF; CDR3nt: TGTGCCAGCAGCCTCAGCCTTCGGGACAGCCGTAGCAATCAGCCCCAGCATTTT
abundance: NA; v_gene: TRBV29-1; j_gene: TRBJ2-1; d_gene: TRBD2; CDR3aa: CSVTSGGADEQFF; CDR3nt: TGCAGCGTTACTAGCGGGGGGGCGGATGAGCAGTTCTTC
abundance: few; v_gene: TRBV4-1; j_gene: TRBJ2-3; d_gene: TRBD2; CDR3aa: CASSLGLASDTQYF; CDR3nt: TGCGCCAGCAGCCTTGGACTAGCCTCAGATACGCAGTATTTT
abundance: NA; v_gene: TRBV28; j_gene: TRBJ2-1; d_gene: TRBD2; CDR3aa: CASSTPWTSGRAQNEQFF; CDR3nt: TGTGCCAGCAGTACCCCTTGGACTAGCGGGAGGGCCCAGAATGAGCAGTTCTTC
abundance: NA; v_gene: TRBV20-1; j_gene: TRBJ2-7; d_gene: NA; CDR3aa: CSAREVSEQYF; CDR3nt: TGCAGTGCTAGAGAGGTGTCCGAGCAGTACTTC
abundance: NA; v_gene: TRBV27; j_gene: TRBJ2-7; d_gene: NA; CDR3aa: CASSPRRDGYEQYF; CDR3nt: TGTGCCAGCAGTCCCCGCAGGGACGGCTACGAGCAGTACTTC
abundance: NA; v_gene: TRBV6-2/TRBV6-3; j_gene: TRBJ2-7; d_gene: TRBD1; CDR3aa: CARGTGLSYEQYF; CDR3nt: TGTGCCAGGGGGACAGGTTTGTCCTACGAGCAGTACTTC
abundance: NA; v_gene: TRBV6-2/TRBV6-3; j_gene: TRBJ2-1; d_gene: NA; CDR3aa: CASTRGGSYNEQFF; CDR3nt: TGTGCCAGCACCCGAGGGGGGTCCTACAATGAGCAGTTCTTC
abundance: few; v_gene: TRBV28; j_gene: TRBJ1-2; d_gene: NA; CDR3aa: CASSTGQYGYTF; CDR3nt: TGTGCCAGCAGTACCGGACAGTATGGCTACACCTTC
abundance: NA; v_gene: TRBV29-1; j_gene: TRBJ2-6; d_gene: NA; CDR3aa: CSVVQGGASGANVLTF; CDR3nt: TGCAGCGTTGTTCAGGGGGGGGCCTCTGGGGCCAACGTCCTGACTTTC
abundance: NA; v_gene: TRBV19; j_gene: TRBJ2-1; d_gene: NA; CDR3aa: CASSTSINEQFF; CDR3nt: TGTGCCAGTAGTACCTCTATCAATGAGCAGTTCTTC
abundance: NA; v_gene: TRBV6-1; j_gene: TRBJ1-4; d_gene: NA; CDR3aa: CASSPPRWGEKLFF; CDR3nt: TGTGCCAGCAGTCCCCCCCGGTGGGGTGAAAAACTGTTTTTT
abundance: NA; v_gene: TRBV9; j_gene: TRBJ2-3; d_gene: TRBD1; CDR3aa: CASSPEQGLSTDTQYF; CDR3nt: TGTGCCAGCAGCCCAGAACAGGGGCTGAGCACAGATACGCAGTATTTT
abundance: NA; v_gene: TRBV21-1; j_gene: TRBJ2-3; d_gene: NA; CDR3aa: CASLPDRASTDTQYF; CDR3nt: TGTGCCAGCTTGCCGGACAGGGCTAGCACAGATACGCAGTATTTT
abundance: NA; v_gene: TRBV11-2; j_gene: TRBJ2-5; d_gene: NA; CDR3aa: CASSLDGGTGMETQYF; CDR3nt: TGTGCCAGCAGCTTAGATGGGGGAACAGGGATGGAGACCCAGTACTTC
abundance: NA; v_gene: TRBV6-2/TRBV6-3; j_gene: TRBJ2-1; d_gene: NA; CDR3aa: CASSYTLGNEQFF; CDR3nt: TGTGCCAGCAGTTACACCCTAGGCAATGAGCAGTTCTTC
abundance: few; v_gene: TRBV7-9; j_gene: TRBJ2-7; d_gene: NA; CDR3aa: CASGPSVSLNYEQYF; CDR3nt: TGTGCCAGCGGGCCCTCCGTTAGCCTTAACTACGAGCAGTACTTC
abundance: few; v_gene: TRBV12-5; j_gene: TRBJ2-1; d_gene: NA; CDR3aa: CASGFGTGGGNEQFF; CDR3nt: TGTGCTAGTGGTTTCGGGACTGGGGGTGGCAATGAGCAGTTCTTC
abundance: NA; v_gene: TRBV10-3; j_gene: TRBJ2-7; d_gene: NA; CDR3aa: CAISEALSSYEQYF; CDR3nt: TGTGCCATCAGTGAAGCTCTGAGCTCCTACGAGCAGTACTTC
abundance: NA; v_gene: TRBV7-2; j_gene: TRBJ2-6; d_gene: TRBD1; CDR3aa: CASSQSGQGLSSGANVLTF; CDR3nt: TGTGCCAGCAGCCAGTCCGGACAGGGACTCAGCTCTGGGGCCAACGTCCTGACTTTC
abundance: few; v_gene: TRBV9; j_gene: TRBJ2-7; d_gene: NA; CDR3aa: CASSGGPLTYEQYF; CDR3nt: TGTGCCAGTAGCGGCGGGCCGCTCACCTACGAGCAGTACTTC
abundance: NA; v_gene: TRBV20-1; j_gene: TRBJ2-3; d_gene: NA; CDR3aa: CSASKWGADTQYF; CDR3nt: TGCAGTGCTAGCAAGTGGGGGGCAGATACGCAGTATTTT
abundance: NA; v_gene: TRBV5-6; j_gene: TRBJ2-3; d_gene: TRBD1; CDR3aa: CAGSSKRTGGSDTQYF; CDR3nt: TGTGCCGGCAGCTCTAAACGGACAGGGGGATCGGATACGCAGTATTTT
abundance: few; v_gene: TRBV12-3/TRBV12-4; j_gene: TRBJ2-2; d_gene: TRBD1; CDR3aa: CASSPGGVRTGELFF; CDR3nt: TGTGCCAGCAGCCCAGGGGGCGTTCGGACCGGGGAGCTGTTTTTT
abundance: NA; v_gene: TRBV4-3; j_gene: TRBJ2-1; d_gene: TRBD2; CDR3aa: CASSPTSGRANEQFF; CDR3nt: TGCGCCAGCAGCCCGACTAGCGGGAGGGCCAATGAGCAGTTCTTC
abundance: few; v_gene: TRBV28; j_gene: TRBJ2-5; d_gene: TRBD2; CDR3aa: CASNIAGVETQYF; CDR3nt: TGTGCCAGCAATATAGCGGGAGTGGAGACCCAGTACTTC
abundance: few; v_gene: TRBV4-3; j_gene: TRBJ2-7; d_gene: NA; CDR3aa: CASSQKTGAIGYEQYF; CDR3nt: TGCGCCAGCAGCCAGAAGACGGGGGCGATAGGGTACGAGCAGTACTTC
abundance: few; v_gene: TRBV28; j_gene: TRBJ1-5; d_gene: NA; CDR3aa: CASSYKQPQHF; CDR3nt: TGTGCCAGCAGTTACAAACAGCCCCAGCATTTT
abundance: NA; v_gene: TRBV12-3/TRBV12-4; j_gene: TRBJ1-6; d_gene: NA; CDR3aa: CASSLDGGGLHF; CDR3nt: TGTGCCAGCAGTTTGGACGGGGGGGGACTCCACTTT
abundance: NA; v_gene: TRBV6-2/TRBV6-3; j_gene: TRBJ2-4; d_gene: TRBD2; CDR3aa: CASRGTSGGIKNIQYF; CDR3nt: TGTGCCAGCAGAGGGACTAGCGGGGGGATCAAAAACATTCAGTACTTC
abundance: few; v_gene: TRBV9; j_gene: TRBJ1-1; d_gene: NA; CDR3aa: CASSVGQAYNIEAFF; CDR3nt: TGTGCCAGCAGCGTAGGACAAGCGTATAACATTGAAGCTTTCTTT
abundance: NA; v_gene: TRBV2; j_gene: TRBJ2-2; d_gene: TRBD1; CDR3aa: CATKPRQGDGELFF; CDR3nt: TGTGCTACCAAACCCAGACAGGGCGACGGGGAGCTGTTTTTT
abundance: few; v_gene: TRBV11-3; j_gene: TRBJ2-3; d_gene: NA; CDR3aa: CASSLTGESTDTQYF; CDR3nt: TGTGCCAGCAGCCTTACAGGAGAATCCACAGATACGCAGTATTTT
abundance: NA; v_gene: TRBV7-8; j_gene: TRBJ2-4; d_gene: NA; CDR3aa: CASSLSLRGLENIQYF; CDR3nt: TGTGCCAGCAGCTTATCTCTCCGGGGGCTTGAAAACATTCAGTACTTC
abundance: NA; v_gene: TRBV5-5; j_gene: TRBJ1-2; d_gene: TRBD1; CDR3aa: CASSPLLGQGTNYGYTF; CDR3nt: TGTGCCAGCAGCCCTCTGCTGGGACAGGGAACTAACTATGGCTACACCTTC
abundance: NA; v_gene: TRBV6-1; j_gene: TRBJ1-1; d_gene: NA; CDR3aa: CASSETSLPEAFF; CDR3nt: TGTGCCAGCAGTGAGACTTCTCTCCCTGAAGCTTTCTTT
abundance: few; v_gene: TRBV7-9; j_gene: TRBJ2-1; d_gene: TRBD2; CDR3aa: CASSLSWTSSAEQFF; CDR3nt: TGTGCCAGCAGCTTAAGCTGGACTAGCTCGGCTGAGCAGTTCTTC
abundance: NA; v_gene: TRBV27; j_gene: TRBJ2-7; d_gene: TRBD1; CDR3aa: CATQGRGKYEQYF; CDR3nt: TGTGCCACCCAGGGCAGGGGGAAATACGAGCAGTACTTC
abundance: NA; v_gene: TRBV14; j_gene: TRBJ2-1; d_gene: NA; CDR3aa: CASCAFRGSYNEQFF; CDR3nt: TGTGCCAGCTGCGCCTTCAGGGGCTCCTACAATGAGCAGTTCTTC
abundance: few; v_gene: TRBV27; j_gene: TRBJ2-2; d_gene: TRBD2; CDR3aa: CASSPTPGLAGGGNTGELFF; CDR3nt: TGTGCCAGCAGCCCGACTCCGGGACTAGCGGGGGGAGGAAACACCGGGGAGCTGTTTTTT
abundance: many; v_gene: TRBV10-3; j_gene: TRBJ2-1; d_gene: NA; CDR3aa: CAISEPFDDEQFF; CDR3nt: TGTGCCATCAGTGAACCCTTCGACGATGAGCAGTTCTTC
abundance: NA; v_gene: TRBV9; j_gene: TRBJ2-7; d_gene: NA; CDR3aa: CASSGQGSEQYF; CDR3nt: TGTGCCAGCAGCGGCCAGGGGTCCGAGCAGTACTTC
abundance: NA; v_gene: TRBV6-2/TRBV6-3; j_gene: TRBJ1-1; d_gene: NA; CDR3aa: CASIGTVNTEAFF; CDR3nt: TGTGCCAGCATCGGGACGGTGAACACTGAAGCTTTCTTT
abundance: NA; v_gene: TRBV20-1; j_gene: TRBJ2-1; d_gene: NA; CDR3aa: CSARTGTYNEQFF; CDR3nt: TGCAGTGCTAGAACCGGGACTTACAATGAGCAGTTCTTC
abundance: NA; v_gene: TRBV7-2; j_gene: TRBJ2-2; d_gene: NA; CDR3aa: CASSLDRSDTGELFF; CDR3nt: TGTGCCAGCAGCTTAGATAGGTCCGACACCGGGGAGCTGTTTTTT
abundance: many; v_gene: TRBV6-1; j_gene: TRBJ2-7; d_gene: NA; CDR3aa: CASSEGDFYEQYF; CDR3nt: TGTGCCAGCAGTGAAGGGGACTTCTACGAGCAGTACTTC
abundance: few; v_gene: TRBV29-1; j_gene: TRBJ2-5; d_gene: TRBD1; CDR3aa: CSVSGTGVGGTQYF; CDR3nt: TGCAGCGTGTCCGGGACAGGGGTAGGAGGGACCCAGTACTTC
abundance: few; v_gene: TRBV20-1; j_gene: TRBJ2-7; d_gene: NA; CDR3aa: CSARVRYSQGYEQYF; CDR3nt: TGCAGTGCTAGAGTCCGCTACTCCCAGGGTTACGAGCAGTACTTC
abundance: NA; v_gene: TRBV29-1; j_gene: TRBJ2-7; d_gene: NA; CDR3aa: CSLMDGFYEQYF; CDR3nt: TGCAGCCTAATGGACGGATTCTACGAGCAGTACTTC
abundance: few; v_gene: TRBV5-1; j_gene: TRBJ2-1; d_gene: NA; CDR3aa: CASSWGEGGSYNEQFF; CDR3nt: TGCGCCAGCAGTTGGGGGGAAGGCGGTTCCTACAATGAGCAGTTCTTC
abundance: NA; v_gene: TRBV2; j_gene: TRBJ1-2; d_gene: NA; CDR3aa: CASSEEGRGRGYTF; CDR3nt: TGTGCCAGCAGTGAAGAGGGCAGGGGTCGTGGCTACACCTTC
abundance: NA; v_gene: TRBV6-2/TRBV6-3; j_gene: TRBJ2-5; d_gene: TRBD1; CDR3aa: CASAGQGVETQYF; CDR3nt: TGTGCCAGCGCGGGACAGGGTGTGGAGACCCAGTACTTC
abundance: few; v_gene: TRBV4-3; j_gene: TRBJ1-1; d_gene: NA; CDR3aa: CASSQDWGRGNTEAFF; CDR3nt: TGCGCCAGCAGCCAAGATTGGGGCAGGGGAAACACTGAAGCTTTCTTT